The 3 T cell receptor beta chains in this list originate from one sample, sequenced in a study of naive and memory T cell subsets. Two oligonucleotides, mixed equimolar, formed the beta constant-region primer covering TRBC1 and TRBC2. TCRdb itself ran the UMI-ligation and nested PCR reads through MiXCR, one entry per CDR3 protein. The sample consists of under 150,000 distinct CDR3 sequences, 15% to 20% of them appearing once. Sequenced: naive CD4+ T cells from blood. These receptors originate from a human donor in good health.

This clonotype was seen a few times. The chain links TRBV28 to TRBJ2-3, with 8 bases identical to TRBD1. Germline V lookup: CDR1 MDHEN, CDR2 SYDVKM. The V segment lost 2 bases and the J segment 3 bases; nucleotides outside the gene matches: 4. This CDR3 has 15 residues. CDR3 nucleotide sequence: TGTGCCAGCAGTTTAAGGACAGGGTGGACAGATACGCAGTATTTT. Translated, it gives CASSLRTGWTDTQYF.

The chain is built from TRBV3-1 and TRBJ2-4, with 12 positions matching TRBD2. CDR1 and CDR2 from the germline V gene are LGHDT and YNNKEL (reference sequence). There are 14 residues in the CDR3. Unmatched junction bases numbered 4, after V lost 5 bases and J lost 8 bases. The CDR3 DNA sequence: TGTGCCAGCAGCAGACTAGCGGGAGACGACATTCAGTACTTC. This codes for CASSRLAGDDIQYF. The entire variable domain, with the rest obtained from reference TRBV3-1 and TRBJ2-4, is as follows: DTAVSQTPKYLVTQMGNDKSIKCEQNLGHDTMYWYKQDSKKFLKIMFSYNNKELIINETVPNRFSPKSPDKAHLNLHINSLELGDSAVYFCASSRLAGDDIQYFGAGTRLSVL.

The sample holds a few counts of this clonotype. The CDR3 loop is CASSLKPSLAGSYEQYF. Here the CDR3 DNA reads TGCGCCAGCAGCTTGAAGCCTAGTCTAGCGGGATCCTACGAGCAGTACTTC. The rearrangement links TRBV5-1 to TRBJ2-7, with TRBD2 identical over 9 bases. Trimming removed 1 base from V and 1 base from J; junction bases left unmatched: 9. In germline, CDR1 is SGHRS, CDR2 YFSETQ. The CDR3 totals 17 residues. The variable domain in full, with the rest retrieved from reference TRBV5-1 and TRBJ2-7, is KAGVTQTPRYLIKTRGQQVTLSCSPISGHRSVSWYQQTPGQGLQFLFEYFSETQRNKGNFPGRFSGRQFSNSRSEMNVSTLELGDSALYLCASSLKPSLAGSYEQYFGPGTRLTVT.